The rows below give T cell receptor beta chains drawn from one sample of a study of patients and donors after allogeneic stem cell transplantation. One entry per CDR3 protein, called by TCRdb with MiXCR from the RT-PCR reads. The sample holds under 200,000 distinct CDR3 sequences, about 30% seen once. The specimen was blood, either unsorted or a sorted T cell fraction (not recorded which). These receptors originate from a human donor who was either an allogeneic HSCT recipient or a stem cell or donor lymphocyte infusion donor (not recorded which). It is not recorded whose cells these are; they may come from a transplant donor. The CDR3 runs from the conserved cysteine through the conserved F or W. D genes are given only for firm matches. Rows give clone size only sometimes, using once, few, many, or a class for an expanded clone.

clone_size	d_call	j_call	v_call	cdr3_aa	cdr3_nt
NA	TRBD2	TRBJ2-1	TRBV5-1	CASSLALAGENEQFF	TGCGCCAGCAGCTTGGCGCTAGCGGGAGAGAATGAGCAGTTCTTC
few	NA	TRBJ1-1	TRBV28	CASSFPGDLTAEAFF	TGTGCCAGCAGTTTCCCAGGGGACCTAACGGCTGAAGCTTTCTTT
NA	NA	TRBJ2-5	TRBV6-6	CASSSAIGAVETQYF	TGTGCCAGCAGTTCTGCCATTGGGGCGGTGGAGACCCAGTACTTC
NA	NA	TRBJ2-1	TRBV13	CASSWLDVSSYNEQFF	TGTGCCAGCAGCTGGTTGGACGTTAGCTCCTACAATGAGCAGTTCTTC
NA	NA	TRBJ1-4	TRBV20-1	CSAPSVGLANEKLFF	TGCAGTGCCCCCAGCGTCGGGCTAGCTAATGAAAAACTGTTTTTT
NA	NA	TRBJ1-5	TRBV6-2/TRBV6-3	CASSYWDDQPQHF	TGTGCCAGCAGTTACTGGGATGATCAGCCCCAGCATTTT
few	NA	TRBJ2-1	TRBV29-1	CSVASVENEQFF	TGCAGCGTCGCTAGCGTAGAGAATGAGCAGTTCTTC
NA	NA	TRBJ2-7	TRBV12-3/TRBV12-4	CASTLGGPYEQYF	TGTGCCAGCACCCTTGGGGGTCCCTACGAGCAGTACTTC
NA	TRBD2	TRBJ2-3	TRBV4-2	CASSVRLATDTQCF	TGTGCCAGCAGCGTCCGACTAGCGACAGATACGCAGTGTTTT
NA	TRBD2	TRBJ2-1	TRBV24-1	CATSDPGLAADNEQFF	TGTGCCACCAGTGACCCGGGGCTAGCGGCCGACAATGAGCAGTTCTTC
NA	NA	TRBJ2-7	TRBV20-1	CSASRVPLYEQYF	TGCAGTGCTAGCCGGGTGCCCTTATACGAGCAGTACTTC
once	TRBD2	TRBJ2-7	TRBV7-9	CASSKRTSADEQYF	TGTGCCAGCAGCAAACGGACTAGCGCGGACGAGCAGTACTTC
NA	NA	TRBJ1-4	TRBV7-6	CASSLYTGPNEKLFF	TGTGCCAGCAGCTTATACACAGGCCCTAATGAAAAACTGTTTTTT
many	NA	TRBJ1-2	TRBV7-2	CASSRLGGSYGYTF	TGTGCCAGCAGCCGACTCGGGGGTAGCTATGGCTACACCTTC
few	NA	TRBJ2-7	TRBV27	CASSSPNYEQYF	TGTGCCAGCAGTTCGCCTAACTACGAGCAGTACTTC
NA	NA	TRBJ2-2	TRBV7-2	CASSYTGTTGELFF	TGTGCCAGCAGCTATACAGGGACCACCGGGGAGCTGTTTTTT
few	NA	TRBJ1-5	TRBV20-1	CSASEGVQPQHF	TGCAGTGCTAGTGAGGGGGTTCAGCCCCAGCATTTT
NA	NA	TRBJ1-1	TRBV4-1	CASSPPLPGDTEAFF	TGCGCCAGCAGCCCCCCGCTTCCCGGGGACACTGAAGCTTTCTTT
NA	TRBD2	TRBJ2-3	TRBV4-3	CASSQAAGGPDTQYF	TGCGCCAGCAGCCAAGCAGCGGGAGGACCAGATACGCAGTATTTT
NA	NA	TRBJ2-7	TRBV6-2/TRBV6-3	CASTLPNAVYEQYF	TGTGCCAGCACCCTACCTAATGCTGTCTACGAGCAGTACTTC
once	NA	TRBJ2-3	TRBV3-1	CASSQVTQLRKYF	TGTGCCAGCAGCCAAGTTACTCAGCTTCGGAAGTATTTT
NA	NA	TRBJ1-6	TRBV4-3	CASSQDWDTSSYNSPLHF	TGCGCCAGCAGCCAAGATTGGGACACGAGCTCCTATAATTCACCCCTCCACTTT
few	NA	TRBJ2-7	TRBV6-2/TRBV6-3	CASSTYEGPYEQYF	TGTGCCAGCAGTACTTATGAGGGACCCTACGAGCAGTACTTC
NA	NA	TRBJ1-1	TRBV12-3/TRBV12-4	CASTYREATEAFF	TGTGCCAGCACCTATCGGGAGGCCACTGAAGCTTTCTTT
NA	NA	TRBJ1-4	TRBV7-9	CASSSTGLPNEKLFF	TGTGCCAGCAGCTCCACAGGGCTGCCTAATGAAAAACTGTTTTTT
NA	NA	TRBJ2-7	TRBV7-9	CASSSSRNSYEQYF	TGTGCCAGCAGCAGCTCTCGTAACTCCTACGAGCAGTACTTC
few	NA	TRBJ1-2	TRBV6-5	CASSYGGQTSYGYTF	TGTGCCAGCAGTTACGGAGGACAGACGAGCTATGGCTACACCTTC
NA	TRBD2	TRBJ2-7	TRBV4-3	CASSRALAGGPNYEQYF	TGCGCCAGCAGCCGTGCCCTAGCGGGAGGTCCGAATTACGAGCAGTACTTC
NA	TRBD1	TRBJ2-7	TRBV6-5	CATRTGAYEQYF	TGTGCCACCAGGACAGGGGCTTACGAGCAGTACTTC
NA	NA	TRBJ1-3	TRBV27	CASSPRYTLLAGNTIYF	TGTGCCAGCAGTCCACGCTACACCCTACTAGCCGGAAACACCATATATTTT
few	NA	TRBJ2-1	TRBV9	CASSVGPSAISSYNEQFF	TGTGCCAGCAGCGTAGGTCCTAGCGCGATTAGCTCCTACAATGAGCAGTTCTTC
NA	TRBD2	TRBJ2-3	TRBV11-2	CASSLGAGGPRDTQYF	TGTGCCAGCAGCTTAGGGGCGGGAGGGCCCCGGGATACGCAGTATTTT
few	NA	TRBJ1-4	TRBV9	CASSNTGRNNEKLFF	TGTGCCAGCAGCAACACGGGACGGAATAATGAAAAACTGTTTTTT
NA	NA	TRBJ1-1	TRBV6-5	CASSYQPGGAEAFF	TGTGCCAGCAGTTACCAGCCCGGGGGGGCTGAAGCTTTCTTT
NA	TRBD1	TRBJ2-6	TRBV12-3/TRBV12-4	CASSPRTGPRFSGANVLTF	TGTGCCAGCAGTCCTCGGACAGGGCCGAGATTCTCTGGGGCCAACGTCCTGACTTTC
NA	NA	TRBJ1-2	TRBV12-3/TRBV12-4	CASSLLGGDGYTF	TGTGCCAGCAGTTTACTCGGGGGAGATGGCTACACCTTC
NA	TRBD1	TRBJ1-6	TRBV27	CASTSTGAYGNSPLHF	TGTGCCAGCACCTCCACAGGGGCGTACGGGAATTCACCCCTCCACTTT
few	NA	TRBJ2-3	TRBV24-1	CATSAPEWADTQYF	TGTGCCACCAGTGCCCCGGAATGGGCAGATACGCAGTATTTT
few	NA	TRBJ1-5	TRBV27	CASSLSLSNQPQHF	TGTGCCAGCAGTTTATCGTTAAGCAATCAGCCCCAGCATTTT
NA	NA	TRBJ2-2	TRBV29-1	CSVDGRNTGELFF	TGCAGCGTGGACGGGAGGAACACCGGGGAGCTGTTTTTT
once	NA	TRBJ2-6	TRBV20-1	CSAREPLRGANAGANVLTF	TGCAGTGCTAGAGAACCCCTCAGGGGAGCGAACGCTGGGGCCAACGTCCTGACTTTC
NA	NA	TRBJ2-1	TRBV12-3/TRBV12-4	CASSLGASPYNEQFF	TGTGCCAGCAGCCTCGGGGCAAGCCCTTACAATGAGCAGTTCTTC
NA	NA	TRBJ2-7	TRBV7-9	CASSKDGPYEQYF	TGTGCCAGCAGCAAGGACGGCCCCTACGAGCAGTACTTC
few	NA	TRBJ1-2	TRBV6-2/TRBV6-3	CASSYGEDGYTF	TGTGCCAGCAGTTACGGCGAGGACGGCTACACCTTC
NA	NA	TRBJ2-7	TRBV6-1	CASSEITRYSYEQYF	TGTGCCAGCAGTGAAATAACGCGGTACTCCTACGAGCAGTACTTC
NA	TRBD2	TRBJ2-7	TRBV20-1	CSARRLAAYEQYF	TGCAGTGCTAGACGCCTAGCGGCCTACGAGCAGTACTTC
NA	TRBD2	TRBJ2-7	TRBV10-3	CAIMGTSGSYEQYF	TGTGCCATCATGGGGACTAGCGGGAGTTACGAGCAGTACTTC
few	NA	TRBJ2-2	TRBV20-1	CSAGGAETGELFF	TGCAGTGCTGGAGGGGCTGAAACCGGGGAGCTGTTTTTT
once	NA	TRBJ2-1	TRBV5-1	CASSRGSGGTLYNEQFF	TGCGCCAGCAGCAGGGGTAGCGGCGGGACCCTCTACAATGAGCAGTTCTTC
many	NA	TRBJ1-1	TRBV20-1	CSARKVGRTEAFF	TGCAGTGCTAGAAAGGTGGGGCGCACTGAAGCTTTCTTT
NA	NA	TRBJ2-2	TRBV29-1	CSAKVLANTGELFF	TGCAGCGCGAAGGTTCTCGCGAACACCGGGGAGCTGTTTTTT
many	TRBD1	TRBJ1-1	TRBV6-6	CASSYSTGQVTEAFF	TGTGCCAGCAGTTACTCGACAGGGCAGGTGACTGAAGCTTTCTTT
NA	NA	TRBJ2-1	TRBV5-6	CASSLPSRAAKQFF	TGTGCCAGCAGCTTGCCTTCAAGGGCGGCGAAGCAGTTCTTC
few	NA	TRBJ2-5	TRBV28	CAILTRQETQYF	TGTGCCATCCTGACCAGACAAGAGACCCAGTACTTC